This is a list of T cell receptor beta chains from one sample in a study of blood T cell repertoires in COVID-19. This table comes from immunoSEQ multiplex PCR, and its TCRdb copy is limited to in-frame clones, with some not included. This table has some 100,000 clones, approximately 90% appearing once. Specimen: peripheral blood. These receptor sequences come from a woman of 80 years or more with active COVID-19. Each CDR3 is given with its conserved first and last residue. The D gene is left open where the match is weak. The listing skips clone size in some rows; elsewhere it reads once, few, many or a size class.

D: .; J: TRBJ2-5; V: TRBV7-2; size: .; DNA: TGTGCCAGCAGCTTACGAGGGGGGGAGACCCAGTACTTC; CDR3: CASSLRGGETQYF
D: TRBD1; J: TRBJ2-7; V: TRBV30; size: .; DNA: TGTGCCTGGAGTTGGGACAGTAAAACCTACGAGCAGTACTTC; CDR3: CAWSWDSKTYEQYF
D: TRBD2; J: TRBJ2-5; V: TRBV7-6; size: .; DNA: TGTGCCAGCAGCCTGGGACTAGCGGGCCAAGAGACCCAGTACTTC; CDR3: CASSLGLAGQETQYF
D: .; J: TRBJ1-1; V: TRBV4-3; size: .; DNA: TGCGCCAGCAGCCAAGAACGGGAGAACACTGAAGCTTTCTTT; CDR3: CASSQERENTEAFF
D: TRBD1; J: TRBJ2-7; V: TRBV6-6; size: few; DNA: TGTGCCAGCAGTTCCCCTCCAGGGGGCATCTACGAGCAGTACTTC; CDR3: CASSSPPGGIYEQYF
D: TRBD2; J: TRBJ2-3; V: TRBV7-9; size: once; DNA: TGTGCCAGCAGCCCCAGCGGGGGGGATACGCAGTATTTT; CDR3: CASSPSGGDTQYF
D: .; J: TRBJ2-6; V: TRBV14; size: .; DNA: TGTGCCAGCAGCCAACGCGCTGCGGGCTCTGGGGCCAACGTCCTGACTTTC; CDR3: CASSQRAAGSGANVLTF
D: .; J: TRBJ1-1; V: TRBV5-1; size: .; DNA: TGCGCCAGCAGCTTCGAGAAGAGTGGTAACACTGAAGCTTTCTTT; CDR3: CASSFEKSGNTEAFF
D: TRBD1; J: TRBJ1-2; V: TRBV6-2/TRBV6-3; size: few; DNA: TGTGCCAGCAGTTACTCCCGCACAGGGGGCGGCTATGGCTACACCTTC; CDR3: CASSYSRTGGGYGYTF
D: .; J: TRBJ1-3; V: TRBV19; size: .; DNA: TGTGCCAGTAGTATAGCCCCCAGGGCTGGAAACACCATATATTTT; CDR3: CASSIAPRAGNTIYF
D: .; J: TRBJ2-4; V: TRBV7-2; size: .; DNA: TGTGCCAGCAGCTTAGGGGGGCTCGGAGCCAAAAACATTCAGTACTTC; CDR3: CASSLGGLGAKNIQYF
D: TRBD1; J: TRBJ1-4; V: TRBV28; size: .; DNA: TGTGCCAGCACAGGGGGCCTGTGGGAAAAACTGTTTTTT; CDR3: CASTGGLWEKLFF
D: TRBD1; J: TRBJ2-4; V: TRBV14; size: .; DNA: TGTGCCAGCAGCCGTAACCTCAGGGGGTGGGCCAAAAACATTCAGTACTTC; CDR3: CASSRNLRGWAKNIQYF
D: TRBD2; J: TRBJ2-5; V: TRBV18; size: .; DNA: TGTGCCAGCTCACCTGTAGCGGGAGGAGGGTCAGGGACCCAGTACTTC; CDR3: CASSPVAGGGSGTQYF
D: TRBD1; J: TRBJ1-2; V: TRBV18; size: .; DNA: TGTGCCAGCTCACCACCCTGGGACAGCTATGGCTACACCTTC; CDR3: CASSPPWDSYGYTF
D: TRBD2; J: TRBJ2-5; V: TRBV19; size: .; DNA: TGTGCCAGTAGTACAGCGGGAGGCGGGGAGACCCAGTACTTC; CDR3: CASSTAGGGETQYF
D: .; J: TRBJ1-2; V: TRBV7-3; size: once; DNA: TGTGCCAGCAGCTTAAATTCCCTTCGGCGGTATGGCTACACCTTC; CDR3: CASSLNSLRRYGYTF
D: .; J: TRBJ2-5; V: TRBV7-8; size: .; DNA: TGTGCCAGCAGCCTCTGGGGCCCCAAACAAGAGACCCAGTACTTC; CDR3: CASSLWGPKQETQYF
D: TRBD2; J: TRBJ2-1; V: TRBV30; size: .; DNA: TGTGCCTGGAGTGCCCGGACTAGTTCTGAGCAGTTCTTC; CDR3: CAWSARTSSEQFF
D: .; J: TRBJ2-1; V: TRBV7-2; size: .; DNA: TGTGCCAGCAGCTTAGCTGGGAGTGAGCAGTTCTTC; CDR3: CASSLAGSEQFF
D: TRBD1; J: TRBJ2-6; V: TRBV27; size: .; DNA: TGTGCCAGCTGCAGACAGGGGAGTGGGGCCAACGTCCTGACTTTC; CDR3: CASCRQGSGANVLTF
D: TRBD1; J: TRBJ1-2; V: TRBV10-3; size: .; DNA: TGTGCCATCAGTGAGTTCGCAGGGGGCCGACAAGAACAATATGGCTACACCTTC; CDR3: CAISEFAGGRQEQYGYTF
D: .; J: TRBJ2-6; V: TRBV5-1; size: .; DNA: TGCGCCAGCAGCTTGGGACCACAGGGTGCTGGGGCCAACGTCCTGACTTTC; CDR3: CASSLGPQGAGANVLTF
D: TRBD1; J: TRBJ2-3; V: TRBV24-1; size: .; DNA: TGTGCCACCAGTGACCGGACCCCGCCCAGGGGGCGTCTAGATACGCAGTATTTT; CDR3: CATSDRTPPRGRLDTQYF
D: TRBD1; J: TRBJ2-5; V: TRBV15; size: few; DNA: TGTGCCACCAGCGGGACGTGGACAGGGGGGCGAGAGACCCAGTACTTC; CDR3: CATSGTWTGGRETQYF
D: .; J: TRBJ2-1; V: TRBV15; size: .; DNA: TGTGCCACGAGGGCACCCACCTACAATGAGCAGTTCTTC; CDR3: CATRAPTYNEQFF
D: .; J: TRBJ1-3; V: TRBV5-5; size: .; DNA: TGTGCCAGCCAAAGGGGTTTCTCTGGAAACACCATATATTTT; CDR3: CASQRGFSGNTIYF
D: .; J: TRBJ1-1; V: TRBV11-2; size: .; DNA: TGTGCCAGCAGGTTTAGGGGAAGAGTTTTCTTT; CDR3: CASRFRGRVFF
D: .; J: TRBJ1-1; V: TRBV7-9; size: .; DNA: TGTGCCAGCAGCCCCCCGGAGGGTAACGCTTTCTTT; CDR3: CASSPPEGNAFF
D: TRBD1; J: TRBJ2-6; V: TRBV6-1; size: .; DNA: TGTGCCAGCAGTGAGACAGGGTTGGGGGCCAACGTCCTGACTTTC; CDR3: CASSETGLGANVLTF
D: .; J: TRBJ1-5; V: TRBV7-6; size: .; DNA: TGTGCCAGCAGCTTAGCGGGGCATAGCAATCAGCCCCAGCATTTT; CDR3: CASSLAGHSNQPQHF
D: TRBD2; J: TRBJ2-7; V: TRBV2; size: .; DNA: TGTGCCAGCAGTCCAAAAATGGGACTAGCGAGCGAGCAGTACTTC; CDR3: CASSPKMGLASEQYF
D: TRBD2; J: TRBJ2-1; V: TRBV7-3; size: .; DNA: TGTGCCAGCAGCCCCCAAACTAGCGGGAGGTATGGGGTTGGTGAGCAGTTCTTC; CDR3: CASSPQTSGRYGVGEQFF
D: .; J: TRBJ2-1; V: TRBV4-2; size: .; DNA: TGTGCCAGTCCGCCCCCGGAAGGAGGGTACAATGAGCAGTTCTTC; CDR3: CASPPPEGGYNEQFF
D: TRBD1; J: TRBJ1-5; V: TRBV27; size: .; DNA: TGTGCCAGCAGGATGCTTGGGACAGGACTCTCGGTGGGCACGAATCAGCCCCAGCATTTT; CDR3: CASRMLGTGLSVGTNQPQHF
D: TRBD2; J: TRBJ2-3; V: TRBV28; size: .; DNA: TGTGCCAGCAGCCTTAGCGGGACGGGCACAGATACGCAGTATTTT; CDR3: CASSLSGTGTDTQYF
D: .; J: TRBJ1-5; V: TRBV19; size: .; DNA: TGTGCCAGTAGTATAGCTGAAGGAGTCCAGCATTTT; CDR3: CASSIAEGVQHF
D: TRBD2; J: TRBJ2-5; V: TRBV18; size: .; DNA: TGTGCCAGCTCCGAGCGGGGCCCCCAAGAGACCCAGTACTTC; CDR3: CASSERGPQETQYF
D: .; J: TRBJ2-1; V: TRBV6-6; size: .; DNA: TGTGCCACAAGTGGACTTGTAAGCGGTTTTGAGCAGTTCTTC; CDR3: CATSGLVSGFEQFF
D: TRBD2; J: TRBJ2-3; V: TRBV27; size: .; DNA: TGTGCCAGCAGTTTAAAGTGGGCTAGCGGGAGGGCTGGGATCACAGATACGCAGTATTTT; CDR3: CASSLKWASGRAGITDTQYF
D: TRBD1; J: TRBJ1-6; V: TRBV3-1/TRBV3-2; size: .; DNA: TGTGCCAGCAGCCAAGCCGACAGGGCCGATTCACCCCTCCACTTT; CDR3: CASSQADRADSPLHF
D: .; J: TRBJ1-1; V: TRBV14; size: .; DNA: TGTGCCAGCAGCCAGGACTACAAGAGAACTGAAGCTTTCTTT; CDR3: CASSQDYKRTEAFF
D: .; J: TRBJ2-7; V: TRBV4-2; size: .; DNA: TGTGCCAGCAGCCAAGACCTCATTACGGACATATACGAGCAGTACTTC; CDR3: CASSQDLITDIYEQYF
D: TRBD1; J: TRBJ2-7; V: TRBV2; size: .; DNA: TGTGCCAGCAGGGGGAACAGGGGGCGCGACGACGAGCAGTACTTC; CDR3: CASRGNRGRDDEQYF
D: TRBD1; J: TRBJ1-1; V: TRBV5-1; size: .; DNA: TGCGCCAGCAGCTTGGTGCAGGGGGCGGTCACTGAAGCTTTCTTT; CDR3: CASSLVQGAVTEAFF
D: TRBD1; J: TRBJ1-5; V: TRBV7-2; size: once; DNA: TGTGCCAGCAGCACTACAGGGGGAGATCAGCCCCAGCATTTT; CDR3: CASSTTGGDQPQHF
D: .; J: TRBJ2-5; V: TRBV27; size: .; DNA: TGTGCCAGCAGTTTATCTGGGAGGCACCCCCCAGAGACCCAGTACTTC; CDR3: CASSLSGRHPPETQYF
D: TRBD1; J: TRBJ1-5; V: TRBV25-1; size: .; DNA: TGTGCCAGCAGTAAACAGGGGACAAATCAGCCCCAGCATTTT; CDR3: CASSKQGTNQPQHF
D: TRBD2; J: TRBJ2-1; V: TRBV19; size: .; DNA: TGTGCCAGTAGCAAAAGACTAGCGATACACAATGAGCAGTTCTTC; CDR3: CASSKRLAIHNEQFF
D: .; J: TRBJ2-7; V: TRBV7-2; size: few; DNA: TGTGCCAGCAGCTTACGTCAGTCCTACGAGCAGTACTTC; CDR3: CASSLRQSYEQYF